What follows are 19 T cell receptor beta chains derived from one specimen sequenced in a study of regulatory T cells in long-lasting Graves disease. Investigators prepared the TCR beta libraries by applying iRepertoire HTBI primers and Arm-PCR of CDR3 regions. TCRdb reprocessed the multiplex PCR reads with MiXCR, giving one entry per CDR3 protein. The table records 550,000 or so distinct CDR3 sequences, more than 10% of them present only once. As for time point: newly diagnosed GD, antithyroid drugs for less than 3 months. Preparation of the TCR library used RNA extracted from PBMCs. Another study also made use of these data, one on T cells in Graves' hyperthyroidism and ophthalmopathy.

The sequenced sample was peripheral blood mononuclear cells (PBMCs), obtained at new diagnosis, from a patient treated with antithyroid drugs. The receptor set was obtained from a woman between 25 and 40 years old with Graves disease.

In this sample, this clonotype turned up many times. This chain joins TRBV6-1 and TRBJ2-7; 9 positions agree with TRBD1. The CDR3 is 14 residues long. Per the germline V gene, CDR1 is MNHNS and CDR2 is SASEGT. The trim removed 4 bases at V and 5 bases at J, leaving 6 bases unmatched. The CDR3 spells CASSVDRGNDEQYF. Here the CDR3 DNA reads TGTGCCAGCAGTGTAGACAGGGGGAACGACGAGCAGTACTTC.

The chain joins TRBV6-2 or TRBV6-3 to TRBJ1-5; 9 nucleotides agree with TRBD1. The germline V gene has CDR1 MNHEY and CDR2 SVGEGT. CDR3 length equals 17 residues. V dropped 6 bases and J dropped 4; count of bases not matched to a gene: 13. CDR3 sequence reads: CASSHSPGTGFNQPQHF. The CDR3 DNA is TGTGCCAGCAGCCACTCGCCCGGGACAGGGTTTAATCAGCCCCAGCATTTT.

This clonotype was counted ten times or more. CDR3 region: CASSDPFGQGYAGELFF. CDR3 nucleotide sequence: TGCGCCAGCAGTGACCCATTTGGACAGGGTTACGCCGGGGAGCTGTTTTTT. This rearrangement joins TRBV10-2 to TRBJ2-2; 8 nucleotides agree with TRBD1. The CDR3 has 17 residues. Germline V gene sequence: CDR1 WSHSY, CDR2 SAAADI. Germline trimming cut 3 bases from V and 6 bases from J; bases unmatched to any gene: 12.

The CDR3 here is CASSITAGENTEAFF. The DNA for the CDR3 is TGTGCCAGTAGTATAACGGCAGGGGAGAACACTGAAGCTTTCTTT. V is TRBV19 and J is TRBJ1-1, with D perhaps TRBD1 (6 bases). The CDR3 covers 15 residues. Germline assignment: CDR1 LNHDA and CDR2 SQIVND (reference sequence). V was shortened by 2 bases and J by 1 base, with 11 bases between the two germline ends.

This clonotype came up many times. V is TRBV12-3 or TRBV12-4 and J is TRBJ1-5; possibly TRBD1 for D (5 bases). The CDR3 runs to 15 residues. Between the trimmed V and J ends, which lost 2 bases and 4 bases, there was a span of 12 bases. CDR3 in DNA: TGTGCCAGCAGTTTATCCGGCAGGGCAAATCAGCCCCAGCATTTT. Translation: CASSLSGRANQPQHF.

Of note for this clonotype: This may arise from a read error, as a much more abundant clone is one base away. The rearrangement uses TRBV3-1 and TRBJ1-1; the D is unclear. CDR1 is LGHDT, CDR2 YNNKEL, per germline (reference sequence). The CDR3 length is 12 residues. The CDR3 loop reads CVSPTPNTEAFF. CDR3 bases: TGTGTCAGCCCTACGCCTAACACTGAAGCTTTCTTT.

The CDR3 here is CASSSRQVRYEQYF. The CDR3 DNA reads TGTGCCAGCAGTTCCCGACAGGTTAGATACGAGCAGTACTTC. This chain joins TRBV12-3 or TRBV12-4 and TRBJ2-7; D is perhaps TRBD1 (6 bases). The CDR3 loop spans 14 amino acids. V gave up 4 bases and J gave up 4 bases, with 14 bases separating them.

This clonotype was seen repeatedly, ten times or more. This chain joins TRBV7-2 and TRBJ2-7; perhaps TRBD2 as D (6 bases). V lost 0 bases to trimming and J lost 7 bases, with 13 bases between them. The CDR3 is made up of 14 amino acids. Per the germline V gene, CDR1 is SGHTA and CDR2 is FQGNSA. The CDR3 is CASSLASGPWEQYF. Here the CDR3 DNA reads TGTGCCAGCAGCTTAGCTAGCGGCCCCTGGGAGCAGTACTTC.

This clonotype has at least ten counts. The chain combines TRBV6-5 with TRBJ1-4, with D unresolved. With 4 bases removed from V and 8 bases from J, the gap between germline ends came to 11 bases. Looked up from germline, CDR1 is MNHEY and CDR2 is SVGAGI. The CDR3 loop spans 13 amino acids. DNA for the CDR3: TGTGCCAGCAGTTTAGGGCCTGGCGAAAAACTGTTTTTT. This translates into CASSLGPGEKLFF.

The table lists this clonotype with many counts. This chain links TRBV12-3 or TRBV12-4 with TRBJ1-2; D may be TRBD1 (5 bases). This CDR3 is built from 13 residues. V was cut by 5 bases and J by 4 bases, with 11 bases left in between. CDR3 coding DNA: TGTGCCAGCAGTGCAACAGGATTCTATGGCTACACCTTC. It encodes CASSATGFYGYTF.

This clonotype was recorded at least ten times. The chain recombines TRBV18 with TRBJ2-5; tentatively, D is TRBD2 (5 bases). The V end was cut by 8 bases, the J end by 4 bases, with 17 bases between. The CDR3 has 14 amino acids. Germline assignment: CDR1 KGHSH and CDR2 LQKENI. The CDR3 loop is CASHTRGNRETQYF. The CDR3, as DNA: TGTGCCAGCCACACCCGGGGAAATCGAGAGACCCAGTACTTC.

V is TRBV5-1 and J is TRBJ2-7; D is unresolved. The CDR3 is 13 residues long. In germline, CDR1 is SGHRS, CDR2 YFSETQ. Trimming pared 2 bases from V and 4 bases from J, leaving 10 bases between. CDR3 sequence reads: CASSFDAVYEQYF. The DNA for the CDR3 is TGCGCCAGCAGCTTTGATGCGGTTTACGAGCAGTACTTC.

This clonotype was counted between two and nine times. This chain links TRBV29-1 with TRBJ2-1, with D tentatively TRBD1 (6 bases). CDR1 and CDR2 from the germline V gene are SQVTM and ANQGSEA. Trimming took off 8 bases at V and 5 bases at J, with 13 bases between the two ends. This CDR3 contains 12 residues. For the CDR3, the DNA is TGCAGCTTCCTCGGACAGAACAATGAGCAGTTCTTC. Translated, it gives CSFLGQNNEQFF.

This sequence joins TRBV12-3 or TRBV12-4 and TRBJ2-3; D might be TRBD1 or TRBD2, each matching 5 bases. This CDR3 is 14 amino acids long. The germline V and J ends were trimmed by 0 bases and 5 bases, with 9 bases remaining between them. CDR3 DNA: TGTGCCAGCAGTTTAGCGAAGAGGGGAGATACGCAGTATTTT. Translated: CASSLAKRGDTQYF.

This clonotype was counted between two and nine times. The CDR3, as DNA: TGCGCCAGCAGCTTGGGTTGGCGGAGACCTGATGGCTACACCTTC. Protein: CASSLGWRRPDGYTF. V usage is TRBV5-1 and J usage is TRBJ1-2; D gene unclear. Trimming took off 0 bases at V and 6 bases at J, with 15 bases between the two ends. Germline values: CDR1 SGHRS, CDR2 YFSETQ. This CDR3 spans 15 amino acids.

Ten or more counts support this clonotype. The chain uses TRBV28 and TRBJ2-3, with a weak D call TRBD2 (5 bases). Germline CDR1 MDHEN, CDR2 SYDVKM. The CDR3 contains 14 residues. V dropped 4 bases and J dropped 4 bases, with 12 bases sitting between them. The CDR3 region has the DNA TGTGCCAGCAGTTGGATCAGCGGCCCAGATACGCAGTATTTT. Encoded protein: CASSWISGPDTQYF.

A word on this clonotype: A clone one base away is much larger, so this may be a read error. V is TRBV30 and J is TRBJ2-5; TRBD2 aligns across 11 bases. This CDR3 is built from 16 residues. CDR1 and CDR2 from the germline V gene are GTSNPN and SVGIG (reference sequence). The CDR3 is CAWSAPVSGRGIERFF. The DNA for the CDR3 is TGTGCCTGGAGTGCTCCCGTTAGCGGGAGGGGAATTGAGCGGTTCTTC.

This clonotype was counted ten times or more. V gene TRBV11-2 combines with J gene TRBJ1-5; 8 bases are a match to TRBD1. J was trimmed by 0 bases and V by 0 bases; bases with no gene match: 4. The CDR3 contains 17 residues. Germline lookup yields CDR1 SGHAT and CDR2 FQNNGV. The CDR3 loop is CASSLDRTGPSNQPQHF. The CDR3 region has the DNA TGTGCCAGCAGCTTAGACAGGACAGGGCCTAGCAATCAGCCCCAGCATTTT.

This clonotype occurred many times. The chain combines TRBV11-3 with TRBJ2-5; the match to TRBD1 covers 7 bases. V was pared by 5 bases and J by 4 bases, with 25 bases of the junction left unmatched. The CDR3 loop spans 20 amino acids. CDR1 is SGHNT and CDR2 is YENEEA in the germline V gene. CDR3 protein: CASSPRGQAKARGSAETQYF. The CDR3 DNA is TGTGCCAGCAGCCCCAGAGGACAGGCTAAGGCACGAGGATCTGCAGAGACCCAGTACTTC. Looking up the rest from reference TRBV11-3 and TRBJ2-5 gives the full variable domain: EAGVVQSPRYKIIEKKQPVAFWCNPISGHNTLYWYLQNLGQGPELLIRYENEEAVDDSQLPKDRFSAERLKGVDSTLKIQPAELGDSAVYLCASSPRGQAKARGSAETQYFGPGTRLLVL.